This T cell receptor (beta chain) originates from a study of blood T cell repertoires in COVID-19. Overall study: Whether acute or convalescent, the COVID-19 samples came from the United States, Italy and Spain. Sample material is recorded as cDNA or gDNA derived from T cells, B-cell-depleted T cells, or PBMCs.

This clone was detected once. Trimming took off 3 bases at V and 3 bases at J, with 21 bases between the two ends. This CDR3 spans 17 amino acids. Germline loops: CDR1 SGHTA, CDR2 FQGNSA. Methods used by the authors: Amplifying reference gene primers gave estimates of nucleated cell counts. The assay was immunoSEQ multiplex PCR, and TCRdb's table has in-frame clones only and misses some. The V and J calls and clone size come from that table; D and trimming were worked out from the DNA. The profile shows more than 200,000 clones, roughly 85% of them singletons. The chain carries TRBV7-2 and TRBJ2-7; D not certain. The clonotype was recovered from a middle-aged woman with active or convalescent COVID-19. What was sequenced was peripheral blood. CDR3 sequence: CASSFKESALSGYEQYF. The CDR3 nucleotides are TGTGCCAGCAGCTTTAAGGAGTCAGCATTGTCGGGCTACGAGCAGTACTTC. The entire variable domain, with the rest obtained from reference TRBV7-2 and TRBJ2-7, is as follows: GAGVSQSPSNKVTEKGKDVELRCDPISGHTALYWYRQSLGQGLEFLIYFQGNSAPDKSGLPSDRFSAERTGGSVSTLTIQRTQQEDSAVYLCASSFKESALSGYEQYFGPGTRLTVT.